The TCR beta chain described here comes from a study of blood T cells in healthy people across ages. Trimming shortened V by 6 bases and J by 3 bases, and 11 bases separated the two germline ends. Germline V gene lookup returns CDR1 SGHTA and CDR2 FQGNSA. This CDR3 is 13 amino acids long. The table lists this clonotype with a few counts. PCR was performed a second time for about 7 to 11 cycles using a sample-barcoded 5' primer and a J-beta primer mix. One entry per CDR3 protein results from TCRdb running MiXCR on the 5' RACE reads. The sample contains about 1.8 million distinct CDR3 sequences, about 50% of which appear only once.

Sequenced input: blood. The chain uses TRBV7-2 and TRBJ1-1, with a weak D call TRBD1 (6 bases). The TCR originated in a woman aged 40 to 55 in good health. The CDR3 nucleotides are TGTGCCAGCAGTTACCAGGGGTACACTGAAGCTTTCTTT. Translated, it gives CASSYQGYTEAFF. Drawing the rest from reference TRBV7-2 and TRBJ1-1, the complete variable domain is GAGVSQSPSNKVTEKGKDVELRCDPISGHTALYWYRQSLGQGLEFLIYFQGNSAPDKSGLPSDRFSAERTGGSVSTLTIQRTQQEDSAVYLCASSYQGYTEAFFGQGTRLTVV.